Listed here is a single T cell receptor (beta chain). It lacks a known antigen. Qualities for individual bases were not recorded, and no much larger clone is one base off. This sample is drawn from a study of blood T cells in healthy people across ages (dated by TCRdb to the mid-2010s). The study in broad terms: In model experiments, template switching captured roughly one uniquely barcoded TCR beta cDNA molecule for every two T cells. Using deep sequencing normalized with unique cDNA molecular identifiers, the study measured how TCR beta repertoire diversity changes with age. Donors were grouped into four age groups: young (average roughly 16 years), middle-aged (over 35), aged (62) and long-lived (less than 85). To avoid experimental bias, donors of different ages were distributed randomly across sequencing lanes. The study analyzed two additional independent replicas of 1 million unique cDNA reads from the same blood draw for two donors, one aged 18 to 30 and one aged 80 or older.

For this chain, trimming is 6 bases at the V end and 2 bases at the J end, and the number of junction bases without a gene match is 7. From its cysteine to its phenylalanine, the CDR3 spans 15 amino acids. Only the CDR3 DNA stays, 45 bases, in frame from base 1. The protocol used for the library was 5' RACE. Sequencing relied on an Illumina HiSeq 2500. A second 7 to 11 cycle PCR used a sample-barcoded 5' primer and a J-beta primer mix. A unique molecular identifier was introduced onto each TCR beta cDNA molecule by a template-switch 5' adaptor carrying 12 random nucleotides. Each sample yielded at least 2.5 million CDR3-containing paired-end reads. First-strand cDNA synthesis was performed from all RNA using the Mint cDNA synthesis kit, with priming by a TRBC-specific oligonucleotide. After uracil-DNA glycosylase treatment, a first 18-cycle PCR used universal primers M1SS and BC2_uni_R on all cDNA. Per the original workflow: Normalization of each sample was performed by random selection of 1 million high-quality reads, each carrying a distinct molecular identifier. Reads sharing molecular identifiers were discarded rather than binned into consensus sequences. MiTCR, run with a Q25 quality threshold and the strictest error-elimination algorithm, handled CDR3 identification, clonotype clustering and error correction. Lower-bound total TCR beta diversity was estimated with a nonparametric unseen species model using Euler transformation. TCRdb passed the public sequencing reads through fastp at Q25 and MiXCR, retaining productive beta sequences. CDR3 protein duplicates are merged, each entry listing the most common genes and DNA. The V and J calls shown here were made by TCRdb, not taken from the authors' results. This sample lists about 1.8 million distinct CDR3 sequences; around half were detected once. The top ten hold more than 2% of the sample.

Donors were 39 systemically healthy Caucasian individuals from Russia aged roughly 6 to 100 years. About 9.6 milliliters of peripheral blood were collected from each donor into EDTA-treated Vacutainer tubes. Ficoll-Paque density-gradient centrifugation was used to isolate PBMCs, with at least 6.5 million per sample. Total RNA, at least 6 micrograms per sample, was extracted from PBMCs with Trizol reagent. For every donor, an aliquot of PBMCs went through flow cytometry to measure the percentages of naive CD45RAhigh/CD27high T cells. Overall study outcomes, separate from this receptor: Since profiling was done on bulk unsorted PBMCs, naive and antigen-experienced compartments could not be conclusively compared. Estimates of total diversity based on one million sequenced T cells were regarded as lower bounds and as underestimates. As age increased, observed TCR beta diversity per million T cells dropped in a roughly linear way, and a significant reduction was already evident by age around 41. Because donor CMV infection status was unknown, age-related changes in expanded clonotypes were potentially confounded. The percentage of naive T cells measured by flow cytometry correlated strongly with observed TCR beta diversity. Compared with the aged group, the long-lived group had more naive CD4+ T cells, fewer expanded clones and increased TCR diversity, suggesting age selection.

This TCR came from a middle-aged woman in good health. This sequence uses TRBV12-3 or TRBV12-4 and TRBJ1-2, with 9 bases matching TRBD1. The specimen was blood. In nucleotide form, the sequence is TGTGCCAGCAGGTTCGGGACAGGGCAGAACTATGGCTACACCTTC. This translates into CASRFGTGQNYGYTF.